This T cell receptor (beta chain) was profiled in a study of PD-1 blockade in classical Hodgkin lymphoma. Time point here: cycle 4 day 1 (C4D1), after less than seven weeks of nivolumab. Every single patient, without exception, relapsed after autologous stem cell transplantation, and brentuximab vedotin exposure varied. In regard to this clone: The antigen is not known.

TCRdb keeps only in-frame clones here, not all; method: immunoSEQ multiplex PCR. Found here are approximately 49,000 clones, 80% of them singletons; the top ten hold approximately 18%. Findings and caveats of the study: Anyone who began nivolumab under 1 year after ASCT was excluded. Newly diagnosed patients and complete responders had comparable diversity at baseline. Lower baseline TCR diversity was reported for newly diagnosed patients than for healthy donors. A significant rise in TCR diversity was seen by C4D1 for CD4+ cells but not for CD8+ cells.

This TCR was recovered from a human donor with classical Hodgkin lymphoma. The sample consisted of peripheral blood mononuclear cells (PBMCs), taken before the fourth cycle of nivolumab.

The CDR3 spells CASSLEPYNEQFF. The CDR3 DNA is TGTGCCAGCAGCTTAGAGCCGTACAATGAGCAGTTCTTC. The genes are TRBV11-2 and TRBJ2-1; D call uncertain. Germline CDR1 and CDR2: SGHAT and FQNNGV. The germline V and J ends were trimmed by 0 bases and 4 bases, with 4 bases remaining between them. This CDR3 spans 13 amino acids.